This is a list of T cell receptor beta chains from one sample in a study of neurological immune-mediated disorders. Each CDR3 protein gets one entry after TCRdb re-called the 5' RACE reads with MiXCR. There are roughly 34,000 distinct CDR3 sequences in the sample; about 13% occur only once, and around 2.5% lies in the top ten. The source material was PBMCs. Source of these receptors: a woman aged 40 to 49 in good health. The CDR3 runs from the conserved cysteine through the conserved F or W. Each record gives: V gene, D gene, clone size, J gene, CDR3 DNA, CDR3 protein. D genes are given only for firm matches. The listing skips clone size in some rows; elsewhere it reads once, few, many or a size class.

>TRBV27|-|many|TRBJ1-1
TGTGCCAGCAGTTTAGCGGGGACTGAAGCTTTCTTT
CASSLAGTEAFF
>TRBV2|-|many|TRBJ2-7
TGTGCCAGCAATCACATTTCCTACGAGCAGTACTTC
CASNHISYEQYF
>TRBV5-6|-|-|TRBJ2-7
TGTGCCAGCAGCGCCGGGATCTCCTACGAGCAGTACTTC
CASSAGISYEQYF
>TRBV6-2/TRBV6-3|-|many|TRBJ1-1
TGTGCCAGCAGTTCAATCGCGGACACTGAAGCTTTCTTT
CASSSIADTEAFF
>TRBV5-6|-|-|TRBJ2-2
TGTGCCAGCAGCTTGGATGGAGGATACACCGGGGAGCTGTTTTTT
CASSLDGGYTGELFF
>TRBV20-1|TRBD1|many|TRBJ2-4
TGCAGTGCTATAAAGACAGGGGTTGACGCGAAAAACATTCAGTACTTC
CSAIKTGVDAKNIQYF
>TRBV7-2|-|many|TRBJ1-2
TGTGCCAGCAGTTTCGAGCGGACCTACACCTTC
CASSFERTYTF
>TRBV20-1|TRBD2|-|TRBJ2-3
TGCAGTGCTGGCATAGGCGGGGGGCGCACAGATACACAGTATTTT
CSAGIGGGRTDTQYF
>TRBV4-1|-|many|TRBJ1-6
TGCGCCAGCAGGGGGGTGGATAATTCACCCCTCCACTTT
CASRGVDNSPLHF
>TRBV20-1|TRBD1|many|TRBJ1-2
TGCAGTGCCAGAACCGGGACAGGGGGCATGCTCACCTTC
CSARTGTGGMLTF
>TRBV20-1|-|medium-sized|TRBJ1-1
TGCAGTGCTAGAAGGCAGAACACTGAAGCTTTCTTT
CSARRQNTEAFF
>TRBV7-3|-|many|TRBJ1-1
TGTGCCAGCAGCCGGGGGAGTAACACTGAAGCTTTCTTT
CASSRGSNTEAFF
>TRBV20-1|TRBD2|many|TRBJ2-3
TGCAGTGCTCTCTCTAGCGGACGTCAGGCTACGCAGTATTTT
CSALSSGRQATQYF
>TRBV7-8|TRBD2|many|TRBJ2-7
TGTGCCAGCAGCTTTAGCGGGGGGCGAGTCGAGCAGTACTTC
CASSFSGGRVEQYF